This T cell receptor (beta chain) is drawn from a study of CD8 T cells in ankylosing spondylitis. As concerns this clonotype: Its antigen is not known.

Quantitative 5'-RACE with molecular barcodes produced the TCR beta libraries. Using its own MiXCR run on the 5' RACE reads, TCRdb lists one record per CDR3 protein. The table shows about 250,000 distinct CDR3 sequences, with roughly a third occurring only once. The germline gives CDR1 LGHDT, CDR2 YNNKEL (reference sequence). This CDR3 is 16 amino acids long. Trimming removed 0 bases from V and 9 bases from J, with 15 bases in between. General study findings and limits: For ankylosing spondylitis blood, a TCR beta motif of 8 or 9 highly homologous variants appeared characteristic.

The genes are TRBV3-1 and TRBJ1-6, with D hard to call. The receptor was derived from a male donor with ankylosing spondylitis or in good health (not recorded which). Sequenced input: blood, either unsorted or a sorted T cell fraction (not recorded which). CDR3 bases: TGTGCCAGCAGCCAAGATACAGACTCTAGCCGTTCACCCCTCCACTTT. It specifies CASSQDTDSSRSPLHF.